These 3 T cell receptor beta chains came from one sample sequenced in a study of cytomegalovirus exposure and HLA in healthy donors. The study ran its PCR with 60 Vbeta and 13 Jbeta primers. The repertoire was sequenced with immunoSEQ multiplex PCR; TCRdb's copy has only in-frame clones and lacks some. The data show approximately 150,000 clones, with roughly 90% seen just once and roughly 0.5% held by the top ten. Specimen: PBMCs. The receptors come from a woman between 35 and 50 years old in good health and CMV-seronegative.

The gene calls are TRBV7-2 and TRBJ2-7; TRBD2 might be the D (6 bases). The germline V and J ends were trimmed by 1 base and 2 bases, with 9 bases remaining between them. Germline V CDR1 and CDR2: SGHTA, FQGNSA. The CDR3 is made up of 14 amino acids. The CDR3 DNA reads TGTGCCAGCAGCTTAGGCGGGAAGGCCTACGAGCAGTACTTC. Translating it yields CASSLGGKAYEQYF.

V and J are TRBV6-1 and TRBJ2-7; 7 bases line up with TRBD1. The V gene's germline CDR1 is MNHNS and CDR2 SASEGT. The V gene end was trimmed by 0 bases and the J gene end by 7 bases; junction bases not matched to a gene: 24. This CDR3 is 20 amino acids long. For the CDR3, the DNA is TGTGCCAGCAGTGAAGCCCCGACAGGGCTAAGCCCAGGCGCGAACACGGAGCAGTACTTC. The encoded protein is CASSEAPTGLSPGANTEQYF.

The chain joins TRBV5-5 to TRBJ2-7; 9 bases map to TRBD1. Germline V gives CDR1 SGHKS, CDR2 YYEKEE (reference sequence). This CDR3 is built from 16 residues. V dropped 5 bases and J dropped 1; count of bases not matched to a gene: 10. The CDR3 loop reads CASSNSQGALSYEQYF. The CDR3 nucleotides are TGTGCCAGCAGTAATTCACAGGGGGCGTTATCCTACGAGCAGTACTTC.